A single sample gave rise to the 29 T cell receptor beta chains below, sequenced in a study of T cell repertoires in cytomegalovirus infection (dated by TCRdb to between 2019 and 2020). Sequencer: Illumina HiSeq 1500. TCRdb trimmed public reads at Q25 via fastp, called clones via MiXCR and kept in-frame beta chains. All rows with the same CDR3 protein become a single entry with the most common DNA and genes. The table for this sample lists about 180,000 distinct CDR3 sequences; approximately 14% of them were counted only once. The biggest ten clones account for 25% to 30% of the sample. What was sequenced was PBMCs. The origin of the receptors is a human donor in good health (CMV status not recorded). Some clones in this sample may be carry-over from other donors' samples.

In its sample, this clonotype was seen many times. At one boundary the junction diverges from the germline segment, which might be a read error. This sequence joins TRBV5-1 and TRBJ2-7, with 9 bases aligning to TRBD2. The CDR3 loop spans 12 amino acids. The germline V gene has CDR1 SGHRS and CDR2 YFSETQ. The DNA for the CDR3 is TGTGCCAGTAGCGGGAGCTCCTACGAGCAGTACTTC. It encodes CASSGSSYEQYF.

This clonotype occurred many times. The rearrangement uses TRBV7-9 and TRBJ1-1; D ambiguous. The V and J ends lost 3 bases and 6 bases respectively, with 14 bases between them. The CDR3 consists of 14 residues. The germline V gene encodes CDR1 SEHNR and CDR2 FQNEAQ (reference sequence). CDR3 residues: CASSFPFRESEAFF. The CDR3 DNA follows: TGTGCCAGCAGCTTCCCCTTTAGAGAGTCTGAAGCTTTCTTT.

V is TRBV6-2 or TRBV6-3 and J is TRBJ2-5, with D tentatively TRBD2 (5 bases). The germline CDR1 and CDR2 sequences are MNHEY and SVGEGT. V dropped 2 bases and J dropped 13 bases, with 11 bases sitting between them. This CDR3 is built from 11 residues. The CDR3 DNA follows: TGTGCCAGCAGTTACGGAGGCGTTGGGTACTTC. The encoded protein is CASSYGGVGYF.

The chain combines TRBV5-6 with TRBJ1-5; tentatively, D is TRBD1 (6 bases). Looked up from germline, CDR1 is SGHDT and CDR2 is YYEEEE. CDR3 length: 14 amino acids. V was shortened by 2 bases and J by 6 bases, with 12 bases between the two germline ends. The CDR3 DNA reads as TGTGCCAGCAGCTTAAGGGGGTGGGGTCAGCCCCAGCATTTT. Translating gives CASSLRGWGQPQHF.

This chain uses TRBV28 with TRBJ2-2; D is possibly TRBD1 or TRBD2 (5 bases each). The CDR3 contains 17 residues. The germline V and J ends were trimmed by 4 bases and 2 bases, with 17 bases remaining between them. Germline V CDR1 and CDR2: MDHEN, SYDVKM. The CDR3 DNA reads as TGTGCCAGCAGTTCCCCCGGGACCAACTTTAACACCGGGGAGCTGTTTTTT. This encodes CASSSPGTNFNTGELFF. Using reference TRBV28 and TRBJ2-2 for the parts outside the CDR3, the full variable domain is DVKVTQSSRYLVKRTGEKVFLECVQDMDHENMFWYRQDPGLGLRLIYFSYDVKMKEKGDIPEGYSVSREKKERFSLILESASTNQTSMYLCASSSPGTNFNTGELFFGEGSRLTVL.

With respect to this clonotype: Given a much more abundant clone one base away, this may be a read error. The chain carries TRBV2 and TRBJ2-3; D gene unclear. Trimming pared 6 bases from V and 4 bases from J, leaving 8 bases between. The CDR3 has 12 amino acids. Germline V CDR1 and CDR2: SNHLY, FYNNEI. In DNA, the CDR3 is TGTGCCAGCAGCTCTTTGGCAGATACGCAGTATTTT. Protein: CASSSLADTQYF.

DNA of the CDR3: TGTGCCAGCAGTTCGGACATACGAATGAACACTGAAGCTTTCTTT. As protein: CASSSDIRMNTEAFF. The chain links TRBV12-3 or TRBV12-4 to TRBJ1-1; tentative D call: TRBD1 (5 bases). Trimming shortened V by 4 bases and J by 0 bases, and 12 bases separated the two germline ends. This CDR3 has 15 amino acids.

The chain is built from TRBV5-6 and TRBJ2-1; no firm D call. V was shortened by 7 bases and J by 4 bases, with 15 bases between the two germline ends. The CDR3 is made up of 14 amino acids. Per the germline V gene, CDR1 is SGHDT and CDR2 is YYEEEE. DNA for the CDR3: TGTGCCAGCGGCTACACGTCCCGTTACAATGAGCAGTTCTTC. It yields the protein CASGYTSRYNEQFF.

This clonotype was counted at least ten times. The rearrangement joins TRBV14 to TRBJ1-1; TRBD1 might be the D (5 bases). V was cut by 1 base and J by 10 bases, with 13 bases left in between. Germline loops: CDR1 SGHDN, CDR2 FVKESK. This CDR3 comprises 13 residues. In nucleotides, the CDR3 is TGTGCCAGCAGCCAAGCCGAGGCGGGGGGAGCTTTCTTT. Encoded protein: CASSQAEAGGAFF.

This clonotype occurred a few times. This chain uses TRBV28 with TRBJ1-1; D remains ambiguous. The V and J ends lost 3 bases and 0 bases respectively, with 8 bases between them. Per the germline V gene, CDR1 is MDHEN and CDR2 is SYDVKM. The CDR3 consists of 14 residues. The CDR3 DNA follows: TGTGCCAGCAGTTTGACACCCATGAACACTGAAGCTTTCTTT. Translation gives CASSLTPMNTEAFF. Supplemented by reference TRBV28 and TRBJ1-1, the full variable domain reads DVKVTQSSRYLVKRTGEKVFLECVQDMDHENMFWYRQDPGLGLRLIYFSYDVKMKEKGDIPEGYSVSREKKERFSLILESASTNQTSMYLCASSLTPMNTEAFFGQGTRLTVV.

Ten or more counts support this clonotype. The chain uses TRBV7-9 and TRBJ2-7; D is possibly TRBD2 (5 bases). The CDR3 sequence is 13 residues long. Trimming took off 3 bases at V and 4 bases at J, with 10 bases between the two ends. Germline CDR1 and CDR2: SEHNR and FQNEAQ (reference sequence). The CDR3 region is CASSFPGRYEQYF. DNA of the CDR3: TGTGCCAGCAGCTTTCCGGGGAGATACGAGCAGTACTTC.

CDR3 sequence reads: CASSLEATEADYGYTF. CDR3 sequence (DNA): TGTGCCAGCAGTTTAGAGGCGACAGAAGCCGACTATGGCTACACCTTC. The chain joins TRBV12-3 or TRBV12-4 to TRBJ1-2; a possible D gene is TRBD1 (5 bases). The germline V and J ends were trimmed by 1 base and 3 bases, with 15 bases remaining between them. The CDR3 spans 16 residues.

This clonotype was recorded at least ten times. The V gene is TRBV7-2, the J gene TRBJ2-7; D ambiguous. V shed 4 bases and J shed 4 bases, with 11 bases lying between them. Germline CDR1 and CDR2: SGHTA and FQGNSA. This CDR3 has 13 amino acids. The CDR3: CASSSRPMYEQYF. Written as DNA, the CDR3 is TGTGCCAGCAGCTCCCGTCCTATGTACGAGCAGTACTTC.

The chain uses TRBV14 and TRBJ2-5; maybe TRBD1 (6 bases). The CDR3 is 13 residues long. Trimming took 3 bases from V and 10 from J, leaving 15 bases between them. Germline V gene sequence: CDR1 SGHDN, CDR2 FVKESK. This CDR3 is CASSHGTTWGQYF. The CDR3 region has the DNA TGTGCCAGCAGCCACGGGACAACATGGGGCCAGTACTTC.

There are a few counts of this clonotype. The CDR3 region has the DNA TGTGCCAGCAGCTCAACCCTAGCGGGAGAGGGGGACACAGATACGCAGTATTTT. Translation gives CASSSTLAGEGDTDTQYF. The chain couples TRBV12-3 or TRBV12-4 to TRBJ2-3; 10 bases map to TRBD2. This CDR3 region has 18 residues. With 6 bases clipped from V and 2 bases from J, the junction kept 14 bases outside the gene matches.

This clonotype was found many times. This sequence joins TRBV14 and TRBJ2-3; 7 nucleotides align to TRBD2. CDR1 is SGHDN, CDR2 FVKESK, per germline. V dropped 2 bases and J dropped 3; count of bases not matched to a gene: 8. The length of the CDR3 is 16 residues. CDR3 protein: CASSQLAGELTDTQYF. CDR3 coding DNA: TGTGCCAGCAGCCAACTTGCGGGAGAGTTAACAGATACGCAGTATTTT.

This clonotype occurred many times. The chain employs TRBV7-2 and TRBJ2-3; 8 bases fit TRBD2. Unmatched junction bases numbered 5, after V lost 0 bases and J lost 3 bases. This CDR3 comprises 16 residues. Per germline, CDR1 SGHTA and CDR2 FQGNSA. The CDR3 spells CASSLAAGVTTDTQYF. The CDR3 bases are TGTGCCAGCAGCTTAGCAGCGGGAGTAACTACAGATACGCAGTATTTT.

The sample holds a few counts of this clonotype. The V gene is TRBV10-3, the J gene TRBJ1-1; no definite D call. There are 14 residues in the CDR3. Trimming took 4 bases from V and 4 from J, leaving 13 bases between them. CDR1 is ENHRY, CDR2 SYGVKD, per germline. CDR3 sequence: CAISAPERATEAFF. Here the CDR3 DNA reads TGTGCCATCAGTGCCCCCGAACGGGCCACTGAAGCTTTCTTT.

The chain employs TRBV7-3 and TRBJ2-4; no clear D. The CDR3 is 13 amino acids. Trimming shortened V by 3 bases and J by 7 bases, and 10 bases separated the two germline ends. From germline, CDR1 is SGHTA and CDR2 FQGTGA. The CDR3 protein is CASSLGVMNIQYF. CDR3 DNA sequence: TGTGCCAGCAGCTTGGGCGTGATGAACATTCAGTACTTC.

As regards this clonotype: A much larger clone differs by one base, so this may be a read error. The chain couples TRBV12-3 or TRBV12-4 to TRBJ1-1; unclear D gene. The V end lost 3 bases, the J end lost 8 bases, and 13 bases lay between the germline ends. The CDR3 runs to 13 residues. CDR3 coding DNA: TGTGCCAGCAGTTTTGAAGGAGACGGAGAAGCTTTCTTT. Protein product: CASSFEGDGEAFF.

The chain uses TRBV29-1 and TRBJ1-3, with TRBD1 matching 8 bases. Looked up from germline, CDR1 is SQVTM and CDR2 is ANQGSEA. The CDR3 totals 15 residues. V trimming: 4 bases; J trimming: 2 bases; junction bases outside the gene matches: 7. Written as DNA, the CDR3 is TGCAGCGTTGTCGGGACAGGACAGGCTGGAAACACCATATATTTT. The encoded protein is CSVVGTGQAGNTIYF.

The chain couples TRBV5-6 to TRBJ2-2; D is unclear. Germline V gives CDR1 SGHDT, CDR2 YYEEEE. The CDR3 is 14 amino acids. V lost 4 bases and J 4 bases, leaving 11 bases between the germline ends. CDR3 DNA: TGTGCCAGCAGCATCGGTCCCGCCACCGGGGAGCTGTTTTTT. Translated, it gives CASSIGPATGELFF.

The sample holds many counts of this clonotype. This chain links TRBV7-9 with TRBJ1-1; D possibly corresponds to TRBD1 (5 bases). The germline CDR1 and CDR2 sequences are SEHNR and FQNEAQ (reference sequence). The V end lost 5 bases, the J end lost 7 bases, and 14 bases lay between the germline ends. This CDR3 is built from 13 residues. Here the CDR3 reads CASSPKETDEAFF. CDR3 bases: TGTGCCAGCAGCCCTAAGGAGACAGATGAAGCTTTCTTT.

Ten or more counts support this clonotype. The J gene is TRBJ2-7, the V gene TRBV20-1; no clear D. Trimming removed 4 bases from V and 0 bases from J, with 13 bases in between. CDR3 size: 14 residues. The V gene's germline CDR1 is DFQATT and CDR2 SNEGSKA (reference sequence). The CDR3 sequence: CSAIYGGSSYEQYF. DNA of the CDR3: TGCAGTGCTATTTATGGCGGAAGCTCCTACGAGCAGTACTTC.

This clonotype was recorded many times. V is TRBV7-9 and J is TRBJ2-7; D tentatively reads TRBD1 or TRBD2 (5 bases each). This CDR3 region has 15 residues. The germline CDR1 and CDR2 sequences are SEHNR and FQNEAQ (reference sequence). Trimming took off 5 bases at V and 1 base at J, with 15 bases between the two ends. The CDR3 region has the DNA TGTGCCAGCAGCCCCCAGGGAGATGGGTCCTACGAGCAGTACTTC. Translating it yields CASSPQGDGSYEQYF. Drawing the rest from reference TRBV7-9 and TRBJ2-7, the complete variable domain is DTGVSQNPRHKITKRGQNVTFRCDPISEHNRLYWYRQTLGQGPEFLTYFQNEAQLEKSRLLSDRFSAERPKGSFSTLEIQRTEQGDSAMYLCASSPQGDGSYEQYFGPGTRLTVT.

Ten or more counts support this clonotype. The chain couples TRBV7-6 to TRBJ1-1, with D uncertain. Germline V lookup: CDR1 SGHVS, CDR2 FNYEAQ. There are 15 residues in the CDR3. Trimming removed 4 bases at V and 5 bases at J, with 17 bases between. The CDR3 sequence is CASSSIREPGTEAFF. CDR3 nucleotides: TGTGCCAGCAGCTCGATAAGAGAGCCGGGGACTGAAGCTTTCTTT.

The J gene is TRBJ2-1, the V gene TRBV7-9; 13 positions agree with TRBD2. J lost 7 bases, V lost 2 bases, and 2 bases had no gene match. CDR1 is SEHNR, CDR2 FQNEAQ, per germline (reference sequence). This CDR3 spans 15 amino acids. The CDR3 is CASSLKLAGGNEQFF. The DNA for the CDR3 is TGTGCCAGCAGCTTAAAACTAGCGGGAGGGAATGAGCAGTTCTTC.

The chain carries TRBV5-6 and TRBJ1-2; the D is unclear. There are 13 residues in the CDR3. Germline CDR1 is SGHDT and CDR2 is YYEEEE. Trimming stripped 4 bases from V and 7 bases from J, with 14 bases between. CDR3 sequence reads: CASSPQRAPGYTF. The DNA for the CDR3 is TGTGCCAGCAGCCCCCAGAGGGCCCCTGGCTACACCTTC.

Concerning this clonotype itself: It may be a read error: a sequence one base away is much more abundant. This sequence joins TRBV12-3 or TRBV12-4 and TRBJ1-6, with D possibly being TRBD1 (5 bases). The CDR3 is 14 residues long. Here the CDR3 reads CASSFSRDNTPLHF. CDR3 DNA: TGTGCCAGCAGTTTCTCCAGGGATAATACACCCCTCCACTTT.